Following are 18 T cell receptor beta chains from one sample sequenced in a study of multiple sclerosis patients with progressive multifocal leukoencephalopathy. Generated by immunoSEQ multiplex PCR, the TCRdb table keeps only in-frame clones and is missing some. The sample lists under 30,000 clones; 85% to 90% were seen once. The time point: roughly 12 months of natalizumab therapy. The sequencing here drew on PBMCs, taken from a patient treated with natalizumab. The receptors derive from a human donor with multiple sclerosis.

The chain is built from TRBV27 and TRBJ2-1, with 9 bases lining up with TRBD2. Germline CDR1 MNHEY, CDR2 SMNVEV (reference sequence). The ends lost 5 bases at V and 6 bases at J; junction bases unmatched: 8. The CDR3 sequence is 15 residues long. The CDR3 nucleotides read TGTGCCAGCAGTGGGAGGGGCGGGGGGGCCAATGAGCAGTTCTTC. It yields the protein CASSGRGGGANEQFF.

This chain connects TRBV9 to TRBJ1-1, with 10 bases that match TRBD1. V was pared by 4 bases and J by 5 bases, with 11 bases of the junction left unmatched. Per the germline V gene, CDR1 is SGDLS and CDR2 is YYNGEE. This CDR3 spans 16 amino acids. CDR3 amino acids: CASSPQVGQGWTEAFF. DNA of the CDR3: TGTGCCAGCAGCCCTCAGGTGGGACAGGGGTGGACTGAAGCTTTCTTT.

This chain uses TRBV11-2 with TRBJ1-4, with 7 bases that match TRBD1. CDR1 and CDR2 from the germline V gene are SGHAT and FQNNGV. The CDR3 sequence is 14 residues long. J gave up 8 bases and V 1 base, and 4 bases lay outside the gene matches. The CDR3 DNA reads as TGTGCCAGCAGCTTAGGACAGGGAGGGGAAAAACTGTTTTTT. Protein: CASSLGQGGEKLFF.

The CDR3: CASSFYSYEQYF. The CDR3 nucleotides are TGTGCCAGCAGTTTTTACTCCTACGAGCAGTACTTC. J is TRBJ2-7 and V is TRBV6-5; no definite D call. This CDR3 comprises 12 residues. Germline V gene sequence: CDR1 MNHEY, CDR2 SVGAGI. V lost 4 bases, J lost 0 bases, and 4 bases lay in between.

The rearrangement links TRBV7-9 to TRBJ1-1; D remains ambiguous. V lost 4 bases, J lost 4 bases, and 4 bases lay in between. The CDR3 consists of 11 residues. Germline V CDR1 and CDR2: SEHNR, FQNEAQ (reference sequence). CDR3 amino acids: CASSWSTEAFF. The CDR3 DNA reads TGTGCCAGCAGCTGGTCCACTGAAGCTTTCTTT.

This clone appeared a few times. The gene calls are TRBV6-1 and TRBJ1-4, with 8 bases aligning to TRBD1. This CDR3 spans 15 amino acids. Germline V lookup: CDR1 MNHNS, CDR2 SASEGT. The junction had 5 bases not matched to a gene; V was cut back by 2 bases and J by 6 bases. The CDR3 reads CASSESDREDEKLFF. CDR3 DNA: TGTGCCAGCAGTGAATCGGACAGGGAGGATGAAAAACTGTTTTTT.

The chain couples TRBV4-1 to TRBJ1-1, with unresolved D. CDR1 and CDR2 from the germline V gene are MGHRA and YSYEKL. The CDR3 contains 13 residues. Trimming shortened V by 6 bases and J by 11 bases, and 19 bases separated the two germline ends. CDR3 region: CASSHPFDTGAFF. The CDR3 DNA sequence: TGCGCCAGCAGTCATCCCTTTGATACGGGGGCTTTCTTT.

In this sample, this clone turned up once. The CDR3 loop reads CASSYGQGDEQFF. The DNA for the CDR3 is TGTGCCAGCAGTTACGGACAGGGGGATGAGCAGTTCTTC. The chain couples TRBV6-5 to TRBJ2-1; 10 bases fit TRBD1. The germline gives CDR1 MNHEY, CDR2 SVGAGI. Unmatched junction bases numbered 0, after V lost 2 bases and J lost 8 bases. The CDR3 sequence is 13 residues long.

The V call is TRBV5-6, the J call TRBJ1-2; D remains ambiguous. The CDR3 has 12 residues. CDR1 and CDR2 (germline): SGHDT, YYEEEE. V gave up 0 bases and J gave up 8 bases, with 8 bases separating them. Here the CDR3 reads CASSLGLLGYTF. In nucleotides, the CDR3 is TGTGCCAGCAGCTTGGGCCTTTTGGGCTACACCTTC.

This clone was seen only once. The chain links TRBV6-5 to TRBJ1-5, with 8 nucleotides matching TRBD1. Germline values: CDR1 MNHEY, CDR2 SVGAGI. J was trimmed by 6 bases and V by 5 bases; bases with no gene match: 6. This CDR3 is built from 14 residues. CDR3: CASSQRQGRQPQHF. The CDR3 DNA follows: TGTGCCAGCAGTCAAAGACAGGGGCGTCAGCCCCAGCATTTT.

This chain joins TRBV14 and TRBJ1-2; D is ambiguous. The CDR3 has 12 residues. Germline V gene sequence: CDR1 SGHDN, CDR2 FVKESK. V was clipped by 5 bases and J by 2 bases, with 6 bases between them. The CDR3 region is CASSSENYGYTF. CDR3 nucleotides: TGTGCCAGCAGCTCAGAAAACTATGGCTACACCTTC.

This rearrangement joins TRBV28 to TRBJ1-6, with a weak D call TRBD1 (5 bases). This CDR3 contains 19 residues. The germline V gene encodes CDR1 MDHEN and CDR2 SYDVKM. V gave up 8 bases and J gave up 0 bases, with 23 bases separating them. The CDR3 DNA follows: TGTGCCAGCTGCTGGGGGACGACAGTTCCATCCTCCTATAATTCACCCCTCCACTTT. As protein: CASCWGTTVPSSYNSPLHF.

The gene calls are TRBV5-1 and TRBJ2-7, with 7 nucleotides matching TRBD1. This CDR3 region has 13 residues. With 4 bases clipped from V and 2 bases from J, the junction kept 3 bases outside the gene matches. Germline V gives CDR1 SGHRS, CDR2 YFSETQ. The CDR3 here is CASSPGTAYEQYF. Written as DNA, the CDR3 is TGCGCCAGCAGCCCTGGGACAGCCTACGAGCAGTACTTC.

The chain combines TRBV5-4 with TRBJ2-2; 10 bases agree with TRBD1. In germline, CDR1 is SGHNT, CDR2 YYREEE (reference sequence). CDR3 length equals 16 residues. J was trimmed by 7 bases and V by 3 bases; bases with no gene match: 9. The CDR3 DNA is TGTGCCAGCAGCTCCGGGACAGGGGTATTGGGCGGGGAGCTGTTTTTT. It yields the protein CASSSGTGVLGGELFF. Full variable domain (remainder filled in from reference TRBV5-4 and TRBJ2-2): ETGVTQSPTHLIKTRGQQVTLRCSSQSGHNTVSWYQQALGQGPQFIFQYYREEENGRGNFPPRFSGLQFPNYSSELNVNALELDDSALYLCASSSGTGVLGGELFFGEGSRLTVL.

The genes are TRBV6-1 and TRBJ2-7; 10 nucleotides line up with TRBD1. The junction had 7 bases not matched to a gene; V was cut back by 10 bases and J by 4 bases. Per germline, CDR1 MNHNS and CDR2 SASEGT. The CDR3 contains 13 residues. The CDR3: CATRTGGSYEQYF. CDR3 DNA sequence: TGTGCCACCCGGACAGGGGGATCTTACGAGCAGTACTTC.

This clone was seen once. The chain couples TRBV6-1 to TRBJ2-3; D is possibly TRBD1 (6 bases). From germline, CDR1 is MNHNS and CDR2 SASEGT. This CDR3 region has 18 residues. V was pared by 0 bases and J by 2 bases, with 18 bases between. The CDR3: CASSEARWNRQDTDTQYF. CDR3 bases: TGTGCCAGCAGTGAAGCGCGTTGGAATCGACAGGACACAGATACGCAGTATTTT.

The chain carries TRBV18 and TRBJ1-1; D unresolved. V was clipped by 3 bases and J by 11 bases, with 16 bases between them. The V gene's germline CDR1 is KGHSH and CDR2 LQKENI. The CDR3 covers 13 residues. CDR3 nucleotides: TGTGCCAGCTCACCCGGAGACGCCGGAGGTGCTTTCTTT. This gives the protein CASSPGDAGGAFF.

The gene calls are TRBV15 and TRBJ1-5, with D uncertain. Germline V gene sequence: CDR1 LNHNV, CDR2 YYDKDF (reference sequence). Trimming took 3 bases from V and 3 from J, leaving 15 bases between them. The length of the CDR3 is 16 residues. The CDR3 bases are TGTGCCACCAGCAGTGGAGGCAGCCGCTACAATCAGCCCCAGCATTTT. Amino acids: CATSSGGSRYNQPQHF.